The 4 T cell receptor beta chains in this list originate from one sample, sequenced in a study of blood T cell repertoires in COVID-19. TCRdb's table, derived via immunoSEQ multiplex PCR, lists solely in-frame clones and lacks some. The sample shows about 130,000 clones, approximately 80% of them seen only once. Material for sequencing was PBMCs or T cells enriched from blood (not recorded which). The receptors were sampled from a man aged 45 to 65 who had recovered from COVID-19.

In its sample, this clone was seen once. The chain has TRBV5-8 and TRBJ2-5, with D maybe TRBD2 (5 bases). This CDR3 has 16 amino acids. CDR1 and CDR2 (germline): SGHTS, YDEGEE. The V and J ends lost 4 bases and 4 bases respectively, with 20 bases between them. In DNA form, the CDR3 reads TGTGCCAGCAGCATGCGGTCTCATGGAGGTTCAGAGACCCAGTACTTC. Translation gives CASSMRSHGGSETQYF.

This chain joins TRBV19 and TRBJ2-2; 15 nucleotides agree with TRBD2. Germline V lookup: CDR1 LNHDA, CDR2 SQIVND (reference sequence). J was trimmed by 4 bases and V by 6 bases; bases with no gene match: 9. CDR3 length: 18 amino acids. As DNA, the CDR3 is TGTGCCAGTAGACCTGGGACTAGCGGGGGGATAAGCACCGGGGAGCTGTTTTTT. It yields the protein CASRPGTSGGISTGELFF. Looking up the rest from reference TRBV19 and TRBJ2-2 gives the full variable domain: DGGITQSPKYLFRKEGQNVTLSCEQNLNHDAMYWYRQDPGQGLRLIYYSQIVNDFQKGDIAEGYSVSREKKESFPLTVTSAQKNPTAFYLCASRPGTSGGISTGELFFGEGSRLTVL.

The chain links TRBV7-2 to TRBJ2-7, with 12 nucleotides matching TRBD1. V was pared by 3 bases and J by 6 bases, with 9 bases of the junction left unmatched. The germline gives CDR1 SGHTA, CDR2 FQGNSA. The CDR3 extends over 16 amino acids. This chain's CDR3 is CASSFPPGQGAGEQYF. The CDR3, as DNA: TGTGCCAGCAGCTTCCCACCGGGACAGGGGGCTGGCGAGCAGTACTTC.

CDR3 in amino acids: CASSSIGLGGRNIQYF. In DNA form, the CDR3 reads TGTGCCAGCAGTTCCATAGGCCTAGGCGGGCGGAACATTCAGTACTTC. This chain joins TRBV6-5 and TRBJ2-4, with D tentatively TRBD2 (5 bases). Germline V gene data show CDR1 as MNHEY and CDR2 as SVGAGI. The V end was cut by 4 bases, the J end by 7 bases, with 20 bases between. The CDR3 consists of 16 residues.